Listed here are 5 T cell receptor beta chains from one sample, sequenced in a study of T cell repertoires in cytomegalovirus infection. TCRdb recomputed calls from the reads with MiXCR, one row per CDR3 protein. The table lists some 200,000 distinct CDR3 sequences, about 20% of them singletons, with around 2.7% in the top ten. The specimen was PBMCs. These receptors all stem from a human donor in good health (CMV status not recorded). Some clones in this sample may be carry-over from other donors' samples.

The table lists this clonotype with many counts. This chain links TRBV7-2 with TRBJ1-2; 8 nucleotides agree with TRBD1. The germline gives CDR1 SGHTA, CDR2 FQGNSA. Trimming cost V 2 bases and J 6 bases; bases outside gene matches: 5. This CDR3 has 14 residues. The CDR3 DNA reads TGTGCCAGCAGCTTATTCAGGGGGCGCGATGGCTACACCTTC. Its protein product is CASSLFRGRDGYTF. Looking up the rest from reference TRBV7-2 and TRBJ1-2 gives the full variable domain: GAGVSQSPSNKVTEKGKDVELRCDPISGHTALYWYRQSLGQGLEFLIYFQGNSAPDKSGLPSDRFSAERTGGSVSTLTIQRTQQEDSAVYLCASSLFRGRDGYTFGSGTRLTVV.

About this clonotype: A much more abundant neighbour one base away suggests this may be a read error. The rearrangement uses TRBV7-6 and TRBJ2-4, with D possibly TRBD1 on 6 matching bases. Trimming shortened V by 5 bases and J by 3 bases, and 11 bases separated the two germline ends. The CDR3 runs 14 residues. CDR1 and CDR2 (germline): SGHVS, FNYEAQ. The CDR3 nucleotides are TGTGCCAGCAGCCCATACAGGGACAAAAACATTCAGTACTTC. It codes for CASSPYRDKNIQYF.

V gene TRBV10-2 combines with J gene TRBJ1-5; D possibly corresponds to TRBD1 (5 bases). The V gene's germline CDR1 is WSHSY and CDR2 SAAADI. The CDR3 loop spans 15 amino acids. V was clipped by 1 base and J by 11 bases, with 18 bases between them. CDR3 protein: CASSEFVPGREAQHF. The CDR3 DNA sequence: TGCGCCAGCAGTGAGTTCGTCCCAGGGAGGGAGGCCCAGCATTTT.

The V call is TRBV19, the J call TRBJ2-1; D not certain. Germline V gives CDR1 LNHDA, CDR2 SQIVND (reference sequence). Trimming pared 3 bases from V and 5 bases from J, leaving 5 bases between. The CDR3 is 12 amino acids. The CDR3 is CASSILNNEQFF. CDR3 bases: TGTGCCAGTAGTATTCTCAACAATGAGCAGTTCTTC.

This clonotype was seen at least ten times. This sequence joins TRBV7-8 and TRBJ1-5; TRBD1 agrees at 7 bases. The CDR3 extends over 14 amino acids. V shed 6 bases, J shed 2 bases, and the junction held 4 bases outside the gene matches. Germline loops: CDR1 SGHVS, CDR2 FQNEAQ. CDR3 region: CASSRDSRNQPQHF. The CDR3 DNA is TGTGCCAGCAGTCGGGACAGCCGCAATCAGCCCCAGCATTTT.